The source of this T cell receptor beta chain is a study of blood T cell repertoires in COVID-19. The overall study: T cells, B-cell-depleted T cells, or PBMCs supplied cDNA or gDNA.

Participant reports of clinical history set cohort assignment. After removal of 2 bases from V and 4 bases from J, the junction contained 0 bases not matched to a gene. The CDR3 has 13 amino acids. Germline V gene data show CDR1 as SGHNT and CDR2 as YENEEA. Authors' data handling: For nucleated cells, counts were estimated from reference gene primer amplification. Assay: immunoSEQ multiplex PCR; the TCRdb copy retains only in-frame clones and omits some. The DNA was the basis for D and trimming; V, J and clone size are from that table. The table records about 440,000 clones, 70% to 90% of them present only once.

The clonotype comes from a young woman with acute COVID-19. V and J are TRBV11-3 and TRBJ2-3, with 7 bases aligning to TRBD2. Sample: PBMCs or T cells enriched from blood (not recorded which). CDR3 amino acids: CASSLTSADTQYF. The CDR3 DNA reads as TGTGCCAGCAGCTTAACTAGCGCAGATACGCAGTATTTT.